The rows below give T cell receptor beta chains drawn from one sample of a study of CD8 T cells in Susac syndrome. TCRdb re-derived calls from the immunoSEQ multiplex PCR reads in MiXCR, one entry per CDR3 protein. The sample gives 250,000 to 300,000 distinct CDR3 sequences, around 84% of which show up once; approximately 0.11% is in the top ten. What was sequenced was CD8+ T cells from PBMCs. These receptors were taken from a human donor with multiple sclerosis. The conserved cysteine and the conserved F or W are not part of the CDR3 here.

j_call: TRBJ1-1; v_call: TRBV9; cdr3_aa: ASSPSGANTEAF
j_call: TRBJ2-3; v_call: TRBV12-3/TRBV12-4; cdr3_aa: ASSLRGEGITDTQY
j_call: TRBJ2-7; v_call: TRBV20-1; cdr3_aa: SARAPGSSYEQY
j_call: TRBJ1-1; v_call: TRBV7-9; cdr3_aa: ASSLVTGRNTEAF
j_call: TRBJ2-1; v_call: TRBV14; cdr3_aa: ASSQRYVERQF
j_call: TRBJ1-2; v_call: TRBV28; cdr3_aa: ASSFDGGIGYGYT
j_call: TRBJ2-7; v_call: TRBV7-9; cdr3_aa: ASGYPLGRGTYEQY
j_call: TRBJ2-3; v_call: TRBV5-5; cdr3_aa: ASSYPGLAGTDTQY
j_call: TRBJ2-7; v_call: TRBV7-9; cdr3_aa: ASSYRSGSSGEQY
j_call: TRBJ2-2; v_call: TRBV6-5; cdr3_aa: ASSYSTGWPGELF
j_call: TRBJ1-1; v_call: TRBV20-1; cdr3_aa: SVRPLGEAF
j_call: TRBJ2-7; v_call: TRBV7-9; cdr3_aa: ASSSPTSVFEQY
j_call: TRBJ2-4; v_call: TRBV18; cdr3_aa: ASSPFGGAVNIQY
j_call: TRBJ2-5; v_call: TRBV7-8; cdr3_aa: ASSPGLAETQY
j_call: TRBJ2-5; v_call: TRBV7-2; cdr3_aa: ASSLAPGLAQTQY
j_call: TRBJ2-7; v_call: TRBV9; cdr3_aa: ASSFGNTGTTPSYEQY